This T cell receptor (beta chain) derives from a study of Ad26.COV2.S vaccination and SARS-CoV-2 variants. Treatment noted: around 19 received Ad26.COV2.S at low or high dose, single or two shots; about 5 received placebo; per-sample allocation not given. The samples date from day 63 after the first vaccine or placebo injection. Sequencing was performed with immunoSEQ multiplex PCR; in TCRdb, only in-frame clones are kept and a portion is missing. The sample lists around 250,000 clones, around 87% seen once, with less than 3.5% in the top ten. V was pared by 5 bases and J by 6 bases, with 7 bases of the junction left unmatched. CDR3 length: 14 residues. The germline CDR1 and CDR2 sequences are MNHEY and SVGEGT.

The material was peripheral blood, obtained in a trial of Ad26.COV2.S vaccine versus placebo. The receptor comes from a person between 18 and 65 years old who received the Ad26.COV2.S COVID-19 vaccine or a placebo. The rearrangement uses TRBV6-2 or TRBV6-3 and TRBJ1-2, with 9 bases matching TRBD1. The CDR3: CASSLRQGGNGYTF. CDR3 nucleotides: TGTGCCAGCAGTCTCCGACAGGGGGGAAATGGCTACACCTTC.